These 17 T cell receptor beta chains were all obtained from the same sample, sequenced in a study of T cells in Graves' hyperthyroidism and ophthalmopathy. Researchers took RNA transcripts and amplified the TCR beta CDR3 regions from them. When the TCR CDR3 underwent first-round RT-PCR, the HTBI primer set was used. TCRdb re-derived calls from the multiplex PCR reads in MiXCR, one entry per CDR3 protein. The table includes some 200,000 distinct CDR3 sequences, approximately 17% detected once. Sequencing input: blood. These TCRs come from a man aged 50 to 60 with Graves' hyperthyroidism.

This clonotype was detected ten times or more. The V call is TRBV7-2, the J call TRBJ2-1; weak D call: TRBD2 (6 bases). The CDR3 totals 14 residues. V was shortened by 1 base and J by 10 bases, with 14 bases between the two germline ends. From germline, CDR1 is SGHTA and CDR2 FQGNSA. This CDR3 is CASSLGGAGREQFF. Here the CDR3 DNA reads TGTGCCAGCAGCTTAGGGGGCGCGGGACGGGAGCAGTTCTTC.

The chain combines TRBV7-9 with TRBJ2-5, with TRBD1 identical over 12 bases. This CDR3 is built from 18 residues. V shed 3 bases, J shed 5 bases, and the junction held 13 bases outside the gene matches. Germline-derived CDR1 and CDR2 are SEHNR and FQNEAQ (reference sequence). The CDR3 bases are TGTGCCAGCAGCTTCCCGCGGGGACAGGGGGCCACCATCGAGACCCAGTACTTC. Its protein product is CASSFPRGQGATIETQYF.

This clonotype was recorded at least ten times. This chain links TRBV28 with TRBJ2-7; the D gene is possibly TRBD2 (5 bases). The CDR3 runs 16 residues. Deletions cut 3 bases from V and 0 bases from J, with 15 bases between. In germline, CDR1 is MDHEN, CDR2 SYDVKM. The CDR3 DNA follows: TGTGCCAGCAGTTTTCAGCTGCGGAGGTACTCCTACGAGCAGTACTTC. Amino acid sequence: CASSFQLRRYSYEQYF.

V usage is TRBV4-1 and J usage is TRBJ1-4, with a weak D call TRBD1 (5 bases). Germline CDR1 MGHRA, CDR2 YSYEKL. The CDR3 loop spans 17 amino acids. V gave up 1 base and J gave up 3 bases, with 15 bases separating them. CDR3 DNA sequence: TGCGCCAGCAGCCAAGCTCAATGGGGGGGATCTAATGAAAAACTGTTTTTT. It translates to CASSQAQWGGSNEKLFF.

This clonotype was counted many times. The J gene is TRBJ1-2, the V gene TRBV3-1; D is unresolved. Trimming removed 4 bases from V and 4 bases from J, with 10 bases in between. Germline-derived CDR1 and CDR2 are LGHDT and YNNKEL (reference sequence). The CDR3 totals 13 residues. The CDR3 loop reads CASSRQGSYGYTF. DNA for the CDR3: TGTGCCAGCAGCCGGCAAGGGTCCTATGGCTACACCTTC.

This clonotype was observed many times. The chain employs TRBV11-2 and TRBJ2-3; 9 bases line up with TRBD2. The CDR3 spans 16 residues. V lost 4 bases to trimming and J lost 8 bases; unmatched junction nucleotides: 13. CDR1 and CDR2 from the germline V gene are SGHAT and FQNNGV. The DNA of the CDR3 is TGTGCCAGCAGCTCGACAGGAGCAGCGGGAGGCGGTACGCAGTATTTT. Encoded protein: CASSSTGAAGGGTQYF.

The sample holds a few counts of this clonotype. The chain employs TRBV6-1 and TRBJ2-7; TRBD1 is a possible D gene (6 bases). Looked up from germline, CDR1 is MNHNS and CDR2 is SASEGT. The V and J ends lost 3 bases and 1 base respectively, with 10 bases between them. The CDR3 is made up of 14 amino acids. CDR3 sequence reads: CASSDRTASYEQYF. The CDR3 DNA is TGTGCCAGCAGTGACCGGACAGCTTCCTACGAGCAGTACTTC.

V and J are TRBV29-1 and TRBJ2-7; D is perhaps TRBD1 or TRBD2 (5 bases each). The V and J ends lost 7 bases and 7 bases respectively, with 20 bases between them. The CDR3 has 13 residues. CDR1 is SQVTM, CDR2 ANQGSEA, per germline. The CDR3 DNA sequence: TGCAGCGCTGGGGCGGGCCGTTTAACGGAGCAGTACTTC. Translation gives CSAGAGRLTEQYF.

This clonotype was seen a handful of times. This rearrangement joins TRBV5-1 to TRBJ2-3; D is undetermined. The CDR3 has 16 amino acids. Germline V gene sequence: CDR1 SGHRS, CDR2 YFSETQ. Trimming took off 0 bases at V and 2 bases at J, with 13 bases between the two ends. The CDR3 bases are TGCGCCAGCAGCTTGGGGGCGCGGCACAACACAGATACGCAGTATTTT. Translating it yields CASSLGARHNTDTQYF.

The V and J genes are TRBV4-1 and TRBJ1-1, with D unresolved. Trimming cost V 3 bases and J 11 bases, with 22 bases left between them. The germline V gene has CDR1 MGHRA and CDR2 YSYEKL. The CDR3 covers 15 residues. The CDR3 DNA follows: TGCGCCAGCAGCCATCCTTCCAAAGGAGTTCTCGGGGCTTTCTTT. It yields the protein CASSHPSKGVLGAFF.

This clonotype was observed a handful of times. The chain couples TRBV5-4 to TRBJ2-3, with TRBD1 matching 9 bases. The CDR3 consists of 17 residues. With 4 bases clipped from V and 1 base from J, the junction kept 10 bases outside the gene matches. Per the germline V gene, CDR1 is SGHNT and CDR2 is YYREEE (reference sequence). The DNA for the CDR3 is TGTGCCAGCAGCCCCCGACAGGGGGAGACACGCACAGATACGCAGTATTTT. Translating gives CASSPRQGETRTDTQYF. The full variable domain, completed using reference TRBV5-4 and TRBJ2-3, is ETGVTQSPTHLIKTRGQQVTLRCSSQSGHNTVSWYQQALGQGPQFIFQYYREEENGRGNFPPRFSGLQFPNYSSELNVNALELDDSALYLCASSPRQGETRTDTQYFGPGTRLTVL.

This clonotype was observed a handful of times. The chain links TRBV6-2 or TRBV6-3 to TRBJ1-5; D is undetermined. The CDR3 is 11 residues long. The V end lost 4 bases, the J end lost 8 bases, and 6 bases lay between the germline ends. The germline V gene has CDR1 MNHEY and CDR2 SVGEGT. The DNA of the CDR3 is TGTGCCAGCAGTTCCGGCGAGCCCCAGCATTTT. As protein: CASSSGEPQHF.

This clonotype has ten or more counts. The chain has TRBV6-2 or TRBV6-3 and TRBJ2-7; D might be TRBD2 (6 bases). CDR3 length equals 15 residues. Trimming pared 6 bases from V and 1 base from J, leaving 16 bases between. Germline loops: CDR1 MNHEY, CDR2 SVGEGT. The CDR3 is CASSTWEDYSYEQYF. CDR3 DNA sequence: TGTGCCAGCAGCACCTGGGAGGACTATTCCTACGAGCAGTACTTC.

For this clonotype: This CDR3 is missing its conserved last phenylalanine or tryptophan, likely due to a read error. This chain uses TRBV7-9 with TRBJ1-1; D remains unclear. Germline V CDR1 and CDR2: SEHNR, FQNEAQ (reference sequence). With 0 bases removed from V and 5 bases from J, the gap between germline ends came to 7 bases. CDR3 length: 13 residues. CDR3 sequence (DNA): TGTGCCAGCAGCTTAGCGGGAAGGACTGAAGCTTTCTCT. Translated: CASSLAGRTEAFS.

The table lists this clonotype with a few counts. V is TRBV12-3 or TRBV12-4 and J is TRBJ2-1, with D tentatively TRBD2 (7 bases). The CDR3 runs 15 residues. With 5 bases removed from V and 0 bases from J, the gap between germline ends came to 11 bases. CDR3 DNA: TGTGCCAGCAGTCGAAGGGGGGGCTCCTACAATGAGCAGTTCTTC. Translated, it gives CASSRRGGSYNEQFF.

The chain joins TRBV5-1 to TRBJ2-7; 8 bases are a match to TRBD1. The CDR3 is made up of 15 amino acids. The germline CDR1 and CDR2 sequences are SGHRS and YFSETQ. V shed 4 bases, J shed 2 bases, and the junction held 8 bases outside the gene matches. The CDR3 spells CASSQGAFLPYEQYF. The CDR3 DNA is TGCGCCAGCAGCCAGGGGGCATTCTTACCCTACGAGCAGTACTTC.

This clonotype was detected many times. The V gene is TRBV7-6, the J gene TRBJ2-3; D is uncertain. CDR1 is SGHVS, CDR2 FNYEAQ, per germline. The CDR3 has 14 residues. Trimming pared 4 bases from V and 0 bases from J, leaving 8 bases between. The CDR3 region is CASSSPDSTDTQYF. As DNA, the CDR3 is TGTGCCAGCAGCTCCCCAGACAGCACAGATACGCAGTATTTT.